Listed below are T cell receptor beta chains from one sample, sequenced in a study of shared clonotypes between healthy human individuals. TCRdb keeps only in-frame clones here, not all; method: immunoSEQ multiplex PCR. The sample lists roughly 2,000,000 clones, around 93% occurring once. The sample consisted of naive CD8+ T cells from PBMCs. The source is a man aged 18 to 35 in good health. Some clones in this sample may be carry-over from other donors' samples. Each CDR3 is given without its conserved first and last residue. The D gene is left open where the match is weak.

CDR3 protein	CDR3 length	D gene	J gene	V gene
ASSATGLARETQY	13	TRBD2	TRBJ2-5	TRBV9
ASSVGQGRSYEQY	13	NA	TRBJ2-7	TRBV9
ASSFRGRLAGANVLT	15	NA	TRBJ2-6	TRBV5-1
ASSQGRSYEQY	11	NA	TRBJ2-7	TRBV13
ASSLRVYNEQF	11	NA	TRBJ2-1	TRBV28
ASSLEAGPSYEQY	13	NA	TRBJ2-7	TRBV5-1
ASSPDGEETQY	11	NA	TRBJ2-5	TRBV18
ATTSNPGQNNEQF	13	TRBD1	TRBJ2-1	TRBV5-1
ASSSSFAGGLGYYEQY	16	TRBD2	TRBJ2-7	TRBV7-2
ASSQKREGVVSYNEQF	16	TRBD2	TRBJ2-1	TRBV4-2
SVEDRDRWNEQF	12	NA	TRBJ2-1	TRBV29-1
ASSQESRNPLEQY	13	NA	TRBJ2-7	TRBV4-2
ASKARGTGANVLT	13	NA	TRBJ2-6	TRBV6-4
ASSLSGLAAYNEQF	14	TRBD2	TRBJ2-1	TRBV7-8
ASSPGRGDTYEQY	13	NA	TRBJ2-7	TRBV14
ASTRVAGGPIYEQF	14	TRBD2	TRBJ2-1	TRBV27
ASSFGRNTGELF	12	NA	TRBJ2-2	TRBV28
ASGSLSEQY	9	NA	TRBJ2-7	TRBV5-1
ASSADGSNQPQH	12	NA	TRBJ1-5	TRBV10-1
ASSQGADRAADTQY	14	TRBD1	TRBJ2-3	TRBV4-1
ASSQGFRGASTDTQY	15	NA	TRBJ2-3	TRBV4-3
ASSLGGQGSYEQY	13	NA	TRBJ2-7	TRBV11-2
ASSPATSGSGEQY	13	TRBD2	TRBJ2-7	TRBV7-8
ASSQTSSGSYEQY	13	NA	TRBJ2-7	TRBV9
SVEDQAVRPYGYT	13	NA	TRBJ1-2	TRBV29-1
ASSVNTPPSTDTQY	14	NA	TRBJ2-3	TRBV9
ASSLAAGQVLYEQY	14	TRBD1	TRBJ2-7	TRBV5-6
ASSENRATDTQY	12	NA	TRBJ2-3	TRBV10-1
ASSLSQAGNQPQH	13	NA	TRBJ1-5	TRBV27